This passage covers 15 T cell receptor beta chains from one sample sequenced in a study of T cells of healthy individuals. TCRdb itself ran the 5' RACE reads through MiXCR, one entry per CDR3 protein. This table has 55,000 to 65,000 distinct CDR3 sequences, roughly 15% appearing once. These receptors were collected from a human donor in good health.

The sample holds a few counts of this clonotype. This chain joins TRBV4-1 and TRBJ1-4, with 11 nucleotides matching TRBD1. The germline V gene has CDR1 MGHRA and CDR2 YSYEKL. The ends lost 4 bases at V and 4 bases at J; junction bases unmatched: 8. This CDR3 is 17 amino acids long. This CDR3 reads CASSPRDRGVHNEKLFF. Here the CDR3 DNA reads TGCGCCAGCAGCCCCCGGGACAGGGGGGTTCATAATGAAAAACTGTTTTTT.

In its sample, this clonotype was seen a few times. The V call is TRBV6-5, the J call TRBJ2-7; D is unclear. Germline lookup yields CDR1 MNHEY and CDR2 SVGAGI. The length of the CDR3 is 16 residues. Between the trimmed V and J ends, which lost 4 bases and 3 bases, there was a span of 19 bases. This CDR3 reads CASSLNGPRSNYEQYF. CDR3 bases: TGTGCCAGCAGTTTGAATGGACCGCGGTCGAACTACGAGCAGTACTTC.

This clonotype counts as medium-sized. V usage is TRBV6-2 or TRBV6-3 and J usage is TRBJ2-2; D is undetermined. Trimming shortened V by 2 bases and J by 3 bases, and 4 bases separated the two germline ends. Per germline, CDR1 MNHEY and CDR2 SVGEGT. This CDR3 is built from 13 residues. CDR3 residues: CASSYRDTGELFF. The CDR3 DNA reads TGTGCCAGCAGTTACAGGGACACCGGGGAGCTGTTTTTT.

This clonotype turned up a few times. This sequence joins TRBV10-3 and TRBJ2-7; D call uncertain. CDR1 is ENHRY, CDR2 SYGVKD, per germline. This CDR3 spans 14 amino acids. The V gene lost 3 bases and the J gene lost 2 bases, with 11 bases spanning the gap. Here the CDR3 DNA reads TGTGCCATCAGTGACCCGACAATCACCTACGAGCAGTACTTC. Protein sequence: CAISDPTITYEQYF.

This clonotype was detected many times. CDR3 protein: CASSKEGAETQYF. DNA for the CDR3: TGCGCCAGCAGTAAGGAGGGAGCGGAGACCCAGTACTTC. V usage is TRBV5-1 and J usage is TRBJ2-5; possible D gene TRBD2, 6 bases. The CDR3 is 13 amino acids. Per germline, CDR1 SGHRS and CDR2 YFSETQ. With 5 bases removed from V and 5 bases from J, the gap between germline ends came to 13 bases.

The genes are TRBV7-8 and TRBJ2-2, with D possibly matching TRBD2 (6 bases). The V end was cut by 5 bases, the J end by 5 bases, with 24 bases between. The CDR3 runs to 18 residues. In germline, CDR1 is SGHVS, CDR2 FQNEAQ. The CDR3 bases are TGTGCCAGCAGCCCCAGATGGCTAGCGAGGAGGAATACCGGGGAGCTGTTTTTT. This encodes CASSPRWLARRNTGELFF.

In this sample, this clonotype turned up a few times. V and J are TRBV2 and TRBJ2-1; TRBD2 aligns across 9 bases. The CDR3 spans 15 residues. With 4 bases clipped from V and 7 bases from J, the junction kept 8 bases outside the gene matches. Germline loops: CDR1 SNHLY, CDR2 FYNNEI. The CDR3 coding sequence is TGTGCCAGCAGTGTACGGCGGGAGGGCCCGAATGAGCAGTTCTTC. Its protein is CASSVRREGPNEQFF.

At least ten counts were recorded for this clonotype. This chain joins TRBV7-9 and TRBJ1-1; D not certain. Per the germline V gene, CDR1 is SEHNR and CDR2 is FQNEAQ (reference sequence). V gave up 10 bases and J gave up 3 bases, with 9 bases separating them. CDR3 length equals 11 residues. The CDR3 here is CAIERDTEAFF. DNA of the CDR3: TGTGCCATCGAGAGGGACACTGAAGCTTTCTTT.

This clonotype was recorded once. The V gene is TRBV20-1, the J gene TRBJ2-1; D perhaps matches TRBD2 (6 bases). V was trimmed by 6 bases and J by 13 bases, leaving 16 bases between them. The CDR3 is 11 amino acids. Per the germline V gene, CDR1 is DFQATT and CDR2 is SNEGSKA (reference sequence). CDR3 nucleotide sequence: TGCAGTGCCCTGGACTACACTGGACAGTTCTTC. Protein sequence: CSALDYTGQFF.

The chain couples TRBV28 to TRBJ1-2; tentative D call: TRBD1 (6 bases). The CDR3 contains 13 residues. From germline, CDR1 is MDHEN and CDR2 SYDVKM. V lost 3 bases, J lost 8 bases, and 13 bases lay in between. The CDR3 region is CASSLDLQGGYTF. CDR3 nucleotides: TGTGCCAGCAGTTTGGACTTACAGGGAGGCTACACCTTC.

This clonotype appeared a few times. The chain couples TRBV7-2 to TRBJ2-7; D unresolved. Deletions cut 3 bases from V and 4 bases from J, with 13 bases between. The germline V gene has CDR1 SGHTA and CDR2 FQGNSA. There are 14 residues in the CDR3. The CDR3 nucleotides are TGTGCCAGCAGCTTCGGCCTTACCAATTACGAGCAGTACTTC. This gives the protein CASSFGLTNYEQYF.

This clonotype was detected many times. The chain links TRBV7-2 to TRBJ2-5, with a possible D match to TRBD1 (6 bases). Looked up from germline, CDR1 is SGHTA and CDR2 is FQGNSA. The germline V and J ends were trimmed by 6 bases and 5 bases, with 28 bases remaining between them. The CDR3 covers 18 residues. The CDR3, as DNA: TGTGCCAGCAGTTTGATCCCCGGGACATACGAGGGGGAGGAGACCCAGTACTTC. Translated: CASSLIPGTYEGEETQYF.

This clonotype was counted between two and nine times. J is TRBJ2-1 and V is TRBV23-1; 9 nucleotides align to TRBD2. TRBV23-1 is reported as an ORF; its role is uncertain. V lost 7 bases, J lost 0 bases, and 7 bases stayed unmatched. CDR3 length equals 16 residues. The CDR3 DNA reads TGCGCCAGCACCGAGACTAGCGGAATCTCCTACAATGAGCAGTTCTTC. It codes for CASTETSGISYNEQFF.

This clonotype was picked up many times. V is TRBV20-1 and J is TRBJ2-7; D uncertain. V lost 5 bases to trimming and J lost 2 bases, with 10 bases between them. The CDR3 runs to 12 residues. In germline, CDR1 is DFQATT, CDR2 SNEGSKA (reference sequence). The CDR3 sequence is CSALSQTYEQYF. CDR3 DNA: TGCAGTGCTCTAAGTCAAACCTACGAGCAGTACTTC.

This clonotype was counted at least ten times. The CDR3 bases are TGTGCCAGCGGGGTAGCGGGACTTGACCTCAATGAGCAGTTCTTC. It translates to CASGVAGLDLNEQFF. This chain connects TRBV6-5 to TRBJ2-1; 8 positions match TRBD2. Looked up from germline, CDR1 is MNHEY and CDR2 is SVGAGI. This CDR3 spans 15 amino acids. With V trimmed by 8 bases and J by 6 bases, 12 bases remained unmatched.